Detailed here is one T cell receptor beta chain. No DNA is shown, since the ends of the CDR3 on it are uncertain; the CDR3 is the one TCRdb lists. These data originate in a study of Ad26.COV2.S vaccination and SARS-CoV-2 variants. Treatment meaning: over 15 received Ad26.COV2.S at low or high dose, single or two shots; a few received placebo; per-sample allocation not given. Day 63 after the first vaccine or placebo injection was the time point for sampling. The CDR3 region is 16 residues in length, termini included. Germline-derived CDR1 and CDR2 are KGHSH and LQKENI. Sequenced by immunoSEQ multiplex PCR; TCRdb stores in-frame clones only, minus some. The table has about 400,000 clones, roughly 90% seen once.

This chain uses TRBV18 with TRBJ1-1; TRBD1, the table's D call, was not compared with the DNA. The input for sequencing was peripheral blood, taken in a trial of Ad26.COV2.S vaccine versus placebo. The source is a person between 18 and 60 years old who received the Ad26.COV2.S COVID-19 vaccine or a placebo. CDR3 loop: CASSPDRREAFFGALF.